The clone carrying this T cell receptor beta chain has a single count. Trimming cost V 1 base and J 5 bases; bases outside gene matches: 13. Germline CDR1 and CDR2: KGHSH and LQKENI. There are 17 residues in the CDR3. This record belongs to a study of shared clonotypes between healthy human individuals. Methods used by the authors: Junction-only sequences without quality scores were provided by ImmunoSEQ, so filtering was different. The table came from immunoSEQ multiplex PCR; TCRdb's copy has only in-frame clones and leaves some out. V and J calls and clone size follow that table, whereas D and trimming were derived from the DNA. The sample lists 470,000 or so clones; roughly 80% were seen once. Participating donors were healthy, HIV-negative adults free of recent acute infections or vaccinations.

The J gene is TRBJ1-1, the V gene TRBV18; 7 nucleotides agree with TRBD1. Input material: PBMCs. This clonotype originated in a woman aged 40 to 55 in good health. Some clones in this sample may be carry-over from other donors' samples. CDR3 sequence reads: CASSPRRTGAGGTEAFF. CDR3 DNA sequence: TGTGCCAGCTCACCACGCAGAACAGGGGCCGGAGGGACTGAAGCTTTCTTT.